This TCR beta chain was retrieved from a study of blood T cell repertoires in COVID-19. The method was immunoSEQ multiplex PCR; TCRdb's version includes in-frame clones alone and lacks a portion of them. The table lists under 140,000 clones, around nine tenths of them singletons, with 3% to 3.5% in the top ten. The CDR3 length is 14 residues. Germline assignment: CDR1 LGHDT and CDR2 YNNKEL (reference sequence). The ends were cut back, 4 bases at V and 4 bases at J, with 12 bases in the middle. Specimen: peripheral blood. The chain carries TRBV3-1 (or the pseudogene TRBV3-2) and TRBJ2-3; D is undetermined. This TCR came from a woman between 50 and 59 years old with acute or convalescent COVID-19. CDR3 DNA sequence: TGTGCCAGCAGCCGCGACTCCCGACCAGATACGCAGTATTTT. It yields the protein CASSRDSRPDTQYF.